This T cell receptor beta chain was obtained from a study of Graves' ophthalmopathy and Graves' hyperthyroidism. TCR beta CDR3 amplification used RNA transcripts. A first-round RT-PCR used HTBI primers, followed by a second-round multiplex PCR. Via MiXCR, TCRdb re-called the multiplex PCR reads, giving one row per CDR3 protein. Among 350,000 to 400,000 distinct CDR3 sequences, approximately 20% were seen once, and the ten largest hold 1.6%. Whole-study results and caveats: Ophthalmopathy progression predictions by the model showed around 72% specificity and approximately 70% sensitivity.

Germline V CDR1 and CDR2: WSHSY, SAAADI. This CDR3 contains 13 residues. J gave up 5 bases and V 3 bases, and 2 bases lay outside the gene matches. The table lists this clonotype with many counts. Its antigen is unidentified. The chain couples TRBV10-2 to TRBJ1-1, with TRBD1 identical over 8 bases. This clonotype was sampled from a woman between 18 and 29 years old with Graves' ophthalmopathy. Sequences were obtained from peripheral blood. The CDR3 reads CASSDRGPTEAFF. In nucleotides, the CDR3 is TGCGCCAGCAGTGACAGGGGGCCGACTGAAGCTTTCTTT.